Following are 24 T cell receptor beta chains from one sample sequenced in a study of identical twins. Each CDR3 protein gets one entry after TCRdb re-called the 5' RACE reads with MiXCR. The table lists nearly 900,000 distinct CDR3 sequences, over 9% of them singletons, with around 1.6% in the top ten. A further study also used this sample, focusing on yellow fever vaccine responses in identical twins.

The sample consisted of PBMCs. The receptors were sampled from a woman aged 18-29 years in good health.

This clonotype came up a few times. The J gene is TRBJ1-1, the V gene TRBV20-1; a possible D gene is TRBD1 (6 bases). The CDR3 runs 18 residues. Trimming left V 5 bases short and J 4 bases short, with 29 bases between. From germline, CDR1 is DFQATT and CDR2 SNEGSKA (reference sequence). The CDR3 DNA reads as TGCAGTGCTCTTACCTCCGACAGGCCCAACATTTTCGGCACTGAAGCTTTCTTT. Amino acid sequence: CSALTSDRPNIFGTEAFF.

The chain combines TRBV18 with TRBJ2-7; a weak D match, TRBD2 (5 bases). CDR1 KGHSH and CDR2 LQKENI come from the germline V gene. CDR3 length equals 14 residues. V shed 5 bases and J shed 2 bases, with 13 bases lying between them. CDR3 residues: CASSSGPGTYEQYF. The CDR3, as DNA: TGTGCCAGCTCATCCGGGCCCGGGACCTACGAGCAGTACTTC.

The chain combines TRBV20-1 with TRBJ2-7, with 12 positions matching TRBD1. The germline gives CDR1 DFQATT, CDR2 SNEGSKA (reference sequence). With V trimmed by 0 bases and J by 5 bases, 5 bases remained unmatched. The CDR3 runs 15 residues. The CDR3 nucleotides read TGCAGTGCTAGAGATCTGGGACAGGGGGCCAACGAGCAGTACTTC. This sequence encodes CSARDLGQGANEQYF.

The CDR3 nucleotides are TGTGCCAGCAGATTTGACAGGGGGAACCAAGAGACCCAGTACTTC. This sequence encodes CASRFDRGNQETQYF. The rearrangement uses TRBV27 and TRBJ2-5; 9 nucleotides line up with TRBD1. Germline CDR1 MNHEY, CDR2 SMNVEV (reference sequence). The CDR3 has 15 amino acids. The V segment lost 6 bases and the J segment 0 bases; nucleotides outside the gene matches: 5.

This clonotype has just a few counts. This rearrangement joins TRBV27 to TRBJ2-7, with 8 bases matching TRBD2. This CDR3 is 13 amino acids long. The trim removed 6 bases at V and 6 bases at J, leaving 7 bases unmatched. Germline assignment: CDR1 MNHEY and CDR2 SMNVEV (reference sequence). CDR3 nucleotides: TGTGCCAGCAGGTCGGGGGGGCGCCGCGAGCAGTACGTC. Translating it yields CASRSGGRREQYV.

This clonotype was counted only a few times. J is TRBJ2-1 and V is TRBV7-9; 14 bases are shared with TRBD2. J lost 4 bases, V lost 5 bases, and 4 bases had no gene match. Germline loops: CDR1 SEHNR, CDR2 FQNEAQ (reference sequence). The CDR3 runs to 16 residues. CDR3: CASSLWTSGGYNEQFF. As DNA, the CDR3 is TGTGCCAGCAGCCTCTGGACTAGCGGGGGGTACAATGAGCAGTTCTTC. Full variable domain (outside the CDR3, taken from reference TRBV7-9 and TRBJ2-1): DTGVSQNPRHKITKRGQNVTFRCDPISEHNRLYWYRQTLGQGPEFLTYFQNEAQLEKSRLLSDRFSAERPKGSFSTLEIQRTEQGDSAMYLCASSLWTSGGYNEQFFGPGTRLTVL.

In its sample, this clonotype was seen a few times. The CDR3 DNA follows: TGTGCCAGCAGCCAAGACCAGGGTTTTGGCAACATTCAGTACTTC. Amino acid sequence: CASSQDQGFGNIQYF. V usage is TRBV14 and J usage is TRBJ2-4, with D possibly TRBD1 on 5 matching bases. Germline CDR1 and CDR2: SGHDN and FVKESK. The CDR3 contains 15 residues. With 0 bases removed from V and 7 bases from J, the gap between germline ends came to 13 bases.

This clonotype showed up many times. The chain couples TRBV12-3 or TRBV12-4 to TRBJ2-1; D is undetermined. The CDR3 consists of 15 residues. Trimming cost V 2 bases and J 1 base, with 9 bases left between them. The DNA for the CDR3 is TGTGCCAGCAGTTTAAGGGTCAGATCCTACAATGAGCAGTTCTTC. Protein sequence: CASSLRVRSYNEQFF.

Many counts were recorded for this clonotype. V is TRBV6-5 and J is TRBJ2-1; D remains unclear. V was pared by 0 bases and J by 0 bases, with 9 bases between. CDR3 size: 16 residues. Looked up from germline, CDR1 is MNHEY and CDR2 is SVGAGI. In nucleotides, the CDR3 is TGTGCCAGCAGTTACTCGTACGACCACTCCTACAATGAGCAGTTCTTC. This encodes CASSYSYDHSYNEQFF.

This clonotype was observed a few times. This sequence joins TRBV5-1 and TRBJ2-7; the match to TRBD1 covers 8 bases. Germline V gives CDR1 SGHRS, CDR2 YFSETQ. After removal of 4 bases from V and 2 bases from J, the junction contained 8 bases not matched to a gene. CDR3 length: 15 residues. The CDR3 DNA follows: TGCGCCAGCAGCCCCCCGACAGGGGAACCCTACGAGCAGTACTTC. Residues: CASSPPTGEPYEQYF.

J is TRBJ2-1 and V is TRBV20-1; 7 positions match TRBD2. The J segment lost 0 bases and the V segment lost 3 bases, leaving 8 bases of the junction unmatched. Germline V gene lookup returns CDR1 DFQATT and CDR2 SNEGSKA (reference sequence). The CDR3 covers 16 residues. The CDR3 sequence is CSASLWGGSSYNEQFF. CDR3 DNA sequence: TGCAGTGCTAGCCTCTGGGGGGGTAGCTCCTACAATGAGCAGTTCTTC.

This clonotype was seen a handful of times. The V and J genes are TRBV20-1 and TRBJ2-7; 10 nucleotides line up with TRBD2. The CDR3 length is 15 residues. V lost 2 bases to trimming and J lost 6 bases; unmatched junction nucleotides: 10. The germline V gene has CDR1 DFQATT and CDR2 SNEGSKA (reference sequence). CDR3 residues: CSARPYRASGSEQYF. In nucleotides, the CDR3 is TGCAGTGCTAGACCCTACAGGGCTAGCGGGAGCGAGCAGTACTTC.

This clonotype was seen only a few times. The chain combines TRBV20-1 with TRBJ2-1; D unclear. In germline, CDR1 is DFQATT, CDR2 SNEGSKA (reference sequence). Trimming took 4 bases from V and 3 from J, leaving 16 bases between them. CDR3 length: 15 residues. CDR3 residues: CSAIDQLKVYNEQFF. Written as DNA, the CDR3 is TGCAGTGCTATTGATCAGCTCAAGGTCTACAATGAGCAGTTCTTC.

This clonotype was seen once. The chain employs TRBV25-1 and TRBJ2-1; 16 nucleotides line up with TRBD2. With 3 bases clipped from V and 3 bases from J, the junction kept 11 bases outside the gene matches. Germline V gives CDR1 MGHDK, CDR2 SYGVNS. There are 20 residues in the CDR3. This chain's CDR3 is CASSDPGLAGGQSHYNEQFF. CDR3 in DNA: TGTGCCAGCAGTGATCCGGGACTAGCGGGGGGGCAGTCCCACTACAATGAGCAGTTCTTC.

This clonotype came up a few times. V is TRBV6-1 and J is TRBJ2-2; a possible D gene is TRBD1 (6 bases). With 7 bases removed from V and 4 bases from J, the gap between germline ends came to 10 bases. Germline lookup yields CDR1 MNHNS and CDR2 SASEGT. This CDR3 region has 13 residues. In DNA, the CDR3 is TGTGCCAGCACCGAGGGGGTCACCGGGGAGCTGTTTTTT. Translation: CASTEGVTGELFF.

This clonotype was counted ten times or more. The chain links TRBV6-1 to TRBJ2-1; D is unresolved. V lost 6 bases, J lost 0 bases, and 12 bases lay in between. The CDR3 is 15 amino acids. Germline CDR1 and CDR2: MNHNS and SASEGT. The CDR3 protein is CASSPRDLSYNEQFF. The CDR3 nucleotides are TGTGCCAGCAGCCCCCGTGACCTCTCCTACAATGAGCAGTTCTTC.

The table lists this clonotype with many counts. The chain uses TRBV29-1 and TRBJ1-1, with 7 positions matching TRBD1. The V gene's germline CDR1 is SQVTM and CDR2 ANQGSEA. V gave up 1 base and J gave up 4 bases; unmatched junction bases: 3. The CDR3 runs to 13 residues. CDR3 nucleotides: TGCAGCGTTGAAGTAGGGGGCGTCACTGAAGCTTTCTTT. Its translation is CSVEVGGVTEAFF.

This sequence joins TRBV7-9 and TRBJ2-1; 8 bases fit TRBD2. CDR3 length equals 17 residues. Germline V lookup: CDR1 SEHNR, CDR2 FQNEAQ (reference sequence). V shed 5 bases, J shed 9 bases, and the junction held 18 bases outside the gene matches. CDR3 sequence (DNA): TGTGCCAGCAGCGAATCCTACTTGAGCGGGAGTATGGGTGAGCAGTTCTTC. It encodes CASSESYLSGSMGEQFF.

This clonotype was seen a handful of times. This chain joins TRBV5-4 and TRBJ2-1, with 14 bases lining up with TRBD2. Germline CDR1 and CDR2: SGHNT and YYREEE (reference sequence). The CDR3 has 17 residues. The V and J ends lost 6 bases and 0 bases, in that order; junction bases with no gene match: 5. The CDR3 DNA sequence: TGTGCCAGCACGACGGGACTAGCGGGGGTCTCCTACAATGAGCAGTTCTTC. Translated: CASTTGLAGVSYNEQFF.

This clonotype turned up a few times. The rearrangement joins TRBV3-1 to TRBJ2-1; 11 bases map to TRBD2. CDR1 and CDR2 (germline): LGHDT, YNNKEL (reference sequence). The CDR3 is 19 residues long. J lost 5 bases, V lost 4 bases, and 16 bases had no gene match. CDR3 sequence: CASSPSSLTSGRLDNEQFF. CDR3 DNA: TGTGCCAGCAGCCCTTCGAGTCTAACTAGCGGGAGACTGGACAATGAGCAGTTCTTC.

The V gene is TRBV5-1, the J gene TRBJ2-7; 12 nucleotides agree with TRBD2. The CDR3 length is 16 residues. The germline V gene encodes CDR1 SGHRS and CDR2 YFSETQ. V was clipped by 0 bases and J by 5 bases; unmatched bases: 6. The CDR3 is CASSLDLAGGYDEQYF. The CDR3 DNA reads TGCGCCAGCAGCTTGGACCTAGCGGGAGGGTACGACGAGCAGTACTTC.

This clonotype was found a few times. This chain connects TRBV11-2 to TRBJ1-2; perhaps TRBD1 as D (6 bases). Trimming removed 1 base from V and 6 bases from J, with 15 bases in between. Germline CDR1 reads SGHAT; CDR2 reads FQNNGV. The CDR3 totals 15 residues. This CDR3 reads CASSLAGGRPNGYTF. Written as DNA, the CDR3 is TGTGCCAGCAGCTTAGCTGGGGGGCGCCCCAATGGCTACACCTTC.

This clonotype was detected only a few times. The CDR3 DNA is TGTGCCATCAGTGAACGGACTAGCGGGACCAATGAGCAGTTCTTC. The encoded protein is CAISERTSGTNEQFF. This chain uses TRBV10-3 with TRBJ2-1, with 12 bases lining up with TRBD2. Unmatched junction bases numbered 3, after V lost 3 bases and J lost 6 bases. The V gene's germline CDR1 is ENHRY and CDR2 SYGVKD. The CDR3 is made up of 15 amino acids.

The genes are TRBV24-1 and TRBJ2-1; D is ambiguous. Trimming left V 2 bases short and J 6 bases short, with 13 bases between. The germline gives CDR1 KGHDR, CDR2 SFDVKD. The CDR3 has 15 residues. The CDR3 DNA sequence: TGTGCCACCAGTGATTCAGAGTCCCTACCCAATGAGCAGTTCTTC. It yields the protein CATSDSESLPNEQFF.